The rows below give T cell receptor beta chains drawn from one sample of a study of cytomegalovirus exposure and HLA in healthy donors. Clones were read by immunoSEQ multiplex PCR, and TCRdb kept only the in-frame ones, dropping some. The sample comprises 95,000 to 100,000 clones, roughly three quarters of which are singletons, and 2% rests with the top ten. The sample taken for sequencing was PBMCs. The origin of the receptors is a man aged 40-55 years in good health and CMV-seronegative. Each CDR3 is given with its conserved first and last residue. A D gene is named only where the DNA matches it firmly. The listing skips clone size in some rows; elsewhere it reads once, few, many or a size class.

J gene: TRBJ1-1; clone size: -; D gene: -; CDR3 length: 14; V gene: TRBV18; CDR3 DNA: TGTGCCAGCTCACCACCTCCGGGGAACACTGAAGCTTTCTTT; CDR3 protein: CASSPPPGNTEAFF
J gene: TRBJ1-5; clone size: -; D gene: -; CDR3 length: 14; V gene: TRBV5-6; CDR3 DNA: TGTGCCAGCAGCTTCTCCAGCGGCAATCAGCCCCAGCATTTT; CDR3 protein: CASSFSSGNQPQHF
J gene: TRBJ2-7; clone size: -; D gene: -; CDR3 length: 15; V gene: TRBV6-5; CDR3 DNA: TGTGCCAGCAGTCCCATGACAGGTTCCCCCTACGAGCAGTACTTC; CDR3 protein: CASSPMTGSPYEQYF
J gene: TRBJ2-7; clone size: -; D gene: TRBD2; CDR3 length: 16; V gene: TRBV5-4; CDR3 DNA: TGTGCCAGCAGCTTGGCCGCTGCGGGGGTAACCTACGAGCAGTACTTC; CDR3 protein: CASSLAAAGVTYEQYF
J gene: TRBJ2-7; clone size: few; D gene: TRBD1; CDR3 length: 13; V gene: TRBV28; CDR3 DNA: TGTGCCAGTTCAACAGGGGGCCGTTACGAGCAGTACTTC; CDR3 protein: CASSTGGRYEQYF
J gene: TRBJ2-1; clone size: few; D gene: TRBD2; CDR3 length: 15; V gene: TRBV6-5; CDR3 DNA: TGTGCCAGCAGTTGGAGCGGGGTCTCCTACAATGAGCAGTTCTTC; CDR3 protein: CASSWSGVSYNEQFF
J gene: TRBJ2-5; clone size: -; D gene: TRBD1; CDR3 length: 15; V gene: TRBV7-6; CDR3 DNA: TGTGCCAGCAGCTCAACAGGGGGCTTCCAAGAGACCCAGTACTTC; CDR3 protein: CASSSTGGFQETQYF
J gene: TRBJ2-3; clone size: -; D gene: TRBD2; CDR3 length: 13; V gene: TRBV4-2; CDR3 DNA: TGTGCCAGCAGCCAAGGGGCCCGGGGGGGTCAGTATTTT; CDR3 protein: CASSQGARGGQYF
J gene: TRBJ1-1; clone size: -; D gene: TRBD1; CDR3 length: 14; V gene: TRBV19; CDR3 DNA: TGTGCCAGCACGAGACTACAGGGGGGGACTGAAGCTTTCTTT; CDR3 protein: CASTRLQGGTEAFF
J gene: TRBJ2-2; clone size: -; D gene: -; CDR3 length: 12; V gene: TRBV19; CDR3 DNA: TGTGCCACCGGACTAATTTCCGGGGAGCTGTTTTTT; CDR3 protein: CATGLISGELFF
J gene: TRBJ2-3; clone size: once; D gene: TRBD2; CDR3 length: 15; V gene: TRBV4-3; CDR3 DNA: TGCGCCAGCAGCCAAGATATCGGGGGGGCAGATACGCAGTATTTT; CDR3 protein: CASSQDIGGADTQYF
J gene: TRBJ2-1; clone size: -; D gene: -; CDR3 length: 15; V gene: TRBV6-5; CDR3 DNA: TGTGCCAGCAGTTCCCGGGGGGCCCCATACAATGAGCAGTTCTTC; CDR3 protein: CASSSRGAPYNEQFF
J gene: TRBJ2-5; clone size: -; D gene: -; CDR3 length: 14; V gene: TRBV30; CDR3 DNA: TGTGCCTTGACTAAACGTGGGAGTTTAGAGACCCAGTACTTC; CDR3 protein: CALTKRGSLETQYF
J gene: TRBJ1-3; clone size: -; D gene: -; CDR3 length: 16; V gene: TRBV4-1; CDR3 DNA: TGCGCCAGCAGCCAAACTACAGGGATAGGTGGAAACACCATATATTTT; CDR3 protein: CASSQTTGIGGNTIYF
J gene: TRBJ1-1; clone size: -; D gene: TRBD1; CDR3 length: 15; V gene: TRBV2; CDR3 DNA: TGTGCCAGCAGTCACGGACAGGCCAGGAACACTGAAGCTTTCTTT; CDR3 protein: CASSHGQARNTEAFF
J gene: TRBJ1-4; clone size: -; D gene: TRBD1; CDR3 length: 16; V gene: TRBV5-1; CDR3 DNA: TGCGCCAGCAGCACGTTCGGACAGGGGACTAATGAAAAACTGTTTTTT; CDR3 protein: CASSTFGQGTNEKLFF
J gene: TRBJ1-1; clone size: -; D gene: TRBD1; CDR3 length: 14; V gene: TRBV7-8; CDR3 DNA: TGTGCCAGCAGCCCAGGACAGGGCAACACTGAAGCTTTCTTT; CDR3 protein: CASSPGQGNTEAFF
J gene: TRBJ2-4; clone size: -; D gene: TRBD2; CDR3 length: 17; V gene: TRBV19; CDR3 DNA: TGTGCCAGTAGCCCAGTGACTAGCGGGATTGCCAAAAACATTCAGTACTTC; CDR3 protein: CASSPVTSGIAKNIQYF
J gene: TRBJ2-5; clone size: -; D gene: TRBD1; CDR3 length: 14; V gene: TRBV5-1; CDR3 DNA: TGCGCCAGCAGCTGGACAGGGGGCCAAGAGACCCAGTACTTC; CDR3 protein: CASSWTGGQETQYF
J gene: TRBJ1-1; clone size: once; D gene: -; CDR3 length: 13; V gene: TRBV29-1; CDR3 DNA: TGCAGCGACCAGAAGGGCGGGTACACTGAAGCTTTCTTT; CDR3 protein: CSDQKGGYTEAFF
J gene: TRBJ2-2; clone size: once; D gene: TRBD2; CDR3 length: 16; V gene: TRBV9; CDR3 DNA: TGTGCCAGCAGCGTAGATCTAGCGGGGGACACCGGGGAGCTGTTTTTT; CDR3 protein: CASSVDLAGDTGELFF
J gene: TRBJ2-2; clone size: -; D gene: -; CDR3 length: 18; V gene: TRBV4-3; CDR3 DNA: TGCGCCAGCAGCCAAGATAGAGGGGGGGGTTTTAACACCGGGGAGCTGTTTTTT; CDR3 protein: CASSQDRGGGFNTGELFF
J gene: TRBJ2-1; clone size: few; D gene: TRBD2; CDR3 length: 15; V gene: TRBV19; CDR3 DNA: TGTGCCAGTAGTACTAGCGGGGCCTCCTACAATGAGCAGTTCTTC; CDR3 protein: CASSTSGASYNEQFF
J gene: TRBJ2-7; clone size: -; D gene: TRBD1; CDR3 length: 15; V gene: TRBV6-1; CDR3 DNA: TGTGCCAGCAGGATCTTCGGACAGGACGCCTACGAGCAGTACTTC; CDR3 protein: CASRIFGQDAYEQYF
J gene: TRBJ2-1; clone size: -; D gene: TRBD1; CDR3 length: 15; V gene: TRBV27; CDR3 DNA: TGTGCCAGCAGTCCACGGGACAGTAGTCACAATGAGCAGTTCTTC; CDR3 protein: CASSPRDSSHNEQFF
J gene: TRBJ2-1; clone size: -; D gene: -; CDR3 length: 16; V gene: TRBV6-4; CDR3 DNA: TGTGCCAGCAGTGACTCTTTAGGGGCGGATATTAGTGAGCAGTTCTTC; CDR3 protein: CASSDSLGADISEQFF
J gene: TRBJ2-2; clone size: -; D gene: -; CDR3 length: 15; V gene: TRBV28; CDR3 DNA: TGTGCCAGCAGACTGACAGACACGAACACCGGGGAGCTGTTTTTT; CDR3 protein: CASRLTDTNTGELFF
J gene: TRBJ1-1; clone size: -; D gene: TRBD1; CDR3 length: 15; V gene: TRBV5-1; CDR3 DNA: TGCGCCAGCAGCGTCGACAGGGGGCGGTACACTGAAGCTTTCTTT; CDR3 protein: CASSVDRGRYTEAFF
J gene: TRBJ1-4; clone size: -; D gene: -; CDR3 length: 16; V gene: TRBV4-1; CDR3 DNA: TGCGCCAGCAGCCAAGTGGCGGGACGTGGTAATGAAAAACTGTTTTTT; CDR3 protein: CASSQVAGRGNEKLFF
J gene: TRBJ1-6; clone size: -; D gene: -; CDR3 length: 14; V gene: TRBV2; CDR3 DNA: TGTGCCAGCAATATGAAGACAGTAGGGTCACCCCTCCACTTT; CDR3 protein: CASNMKTVGSPLHF
J gene: TRBJ2-5; clone size: -; D gene: TRBD1; CDR3 length: 15; V gene: TRBV25-1; CDR3 DNA: TGTGCCAGCAGCGCAGGGGGCTCGGTTCAAGAGACCCAGTACTTC; CDR3 protein: CASSAGGSVQETQYF
J gene: TRBJ1-3; clone size: -; D gene: -; CDR3 length: 16; V gene: TRBV5-1; CDR3 DNA: TGCGCCAGCAGCTTGGCTACAGGCGCCTCTGGAAACACCATATATTTT; CDR3 protein: CASSLATGASGNTIYF
J gene: TRBJ2-5; clone size: few; D gene: -; CDR3 length: 15; V gene: TRBV7-8; CDR3 DNA: TGTGCCAGCAGCTTTATTGCAAGGGGTCAAGAGACCCAGTACTTC; CDR3 protein: CASSFIARGQETQYF
J gene: TRBJ2-2; clone size: -; D gene: -; CDR3 length: 15; V gene: TRBV7-6; CDR3 DNA: TGTGCCAGCAGCTTTGTTAGCGGGAACACCGGGGAGCTGTTTTTT; CDR3 protein: CASSFVSGNTGELFF
J gene: TRBJ1-2; clone size: -; D gene: TRBD1; CDR3 length: 16; V gene: TRBV7-2; CDR3 DNA: TGTGCCAGCAGCTTAGGGGGACAGGCGCTAACCTATGGCTACACCTTC; CDR3 protein: CASSLGGQALTYGYTF
J gene: TRBJ1-1; clone size: once; D gene: -; CDR3 length: 15; V gene: TRBV9; CDR3 DNA: TGTGCCAGCAGCGTAGCTAGGACAAATGATGATGAAGCTTTCTTT; CDR3 protein: CASSVARTNDDEAFF
J gene: TRBJ2-1; clone size: few; D gene: -; CDR3 length: 15; V gene: TRBV18; CDR3 DNA: TGTGCCAGCTCGCCACAAATGGACAGTTACAATGAGCAGTTCTTC; CDR3 protein: CASSPQMDSYNEQFF
J gene: TRBJ2-7; clone size: -; D gene: TRBD2; CDR3 length: 15; V gene: TRBV5-6; CDR3 DNA: TGTGCCAGCAGCTTGGCCTGGCGGGAGGACAGCGAGCAGTACTTC; CDR3 protein: CASSLAWREDSEQYF
J gene: TRBJ2-1; clone size: -; D gene: -; CDR3 length: 14; V gene: TRBV7-2; CDR3 DNA: TGTGCCAGCAGCGTAGGGCGGTCCTACAATGAGCAGTTCTTC; CDR3 protein: CASSVGRSYNEQFF
J gene: TRBJ2-7; clone size: -; D gene: -; CDR3 length: 14; V gene: TRBV6-1; CDR3 DNA: TGTGCCAGCAGCTCCCGGGATCCCCTTCTCGAGCAGTACTTC; CDR3 protein: CASSSRDPLLEQYF
J gene: TRBJ1-5; clone size: -; D gene: TRBD1; CDR3 length: 16; V gene: TRBV5-8; CDR3 DNA: TGTGCCAGCAGCCGGGGACAGGGTTATAGCAATCAGCCCCAGCATTTT; CDR3 protein: CASSRGQGYSNQPQHF
J gene: TRBJ2-7; clone size: -; D gene: -; CDR3 length: 14; V gene: TRBV18; CDR3 DNA: TGTGCCAGCTCAAGGGGACAAGGTAGCTACGAGCAGTACTTC; CDR3 protein: CASSRGQGSYEQYF
J gene: TRBJ2-5; clone size: -; D gene: TRBD2; CDR3 length: 17; V gene: TRBV5-4; CDR3 DNA: TGCGCCAGCAGCCAAGTGGGCGGGAGAAAGGGGCAAGAGACCCAGTACTTC; CDR3 protein: CASSQVGGRKGQETQYF
J gene: TRBJ2-5; clone size: -; D gene: TRBD1; CDR3 length: 16; V gene: TRBV7-9; CDR3 DNA: TGTGCCAGCAGCTCAGCGACAGGGGGCCCGGGGGAGACCCAGTACTTC; CDR3 protein: CASSSATGGPGETQYF
J gene: TRBJ2-3; clone size: -; D gene: TRBD2; CDR3 length: 16; V gene: TRBV5-6; CDR3 DNA: TGTGCCAGCAGCTCCTTACTGCGGGGGAGCACAGATACGCAGTATTTT; CDR3 protein: CASSSLLRGSTDTQYF
J gene: TRBJ2-7; clone size: -; D gene: -; CDR3 length: 16; V gene: TRBV13; CDR3 DNA: TGTGCCAGCAGCTACCCCTCGGAGGGACTAACAGGGGAGCAGTACTTC; CDR3 protein: CASSYPSEGLTGEQYF
J gene: TRBJ2-1; clone size: few; D gene: -; CDR3 length: 15; V gene: TRBV7-2; CDR3 DNA: TGTGCCAGCAGCTTAGATTCTGGCGGGTACAATGAGCAGTTCTTC; CDR3 protein: CASSLDSGGYNEQFF